These 20 T cell receptor beta chains originate from one sample sequenced in a study of control samples from healthy donors and cancer patients. The protocol was immunoSEQ multiplex PCR, while the TCRdb copy is restricted to in-frame clones and leaves out a portion. The sample includes fewer than 150,000 clones, around 90% of them seen just once. The material sequenced was blood. These TCRs come from a man younger than 35 in good health.

The gene calls are TRBV15 and TRBJ1-3; D perhaps matches TRBD1 (5 bases). The CDR3 extends over 17 amino acids. Germline V gene sequence: CDR1 LNHNV, CDR2 YYDKDF (reference sequence). Trimming took 3 bases from V and 0 from J, leaving 15 bases between them. Here the CDR3 reads CATSRRGPISSGNTIYF. The CDR3, as DNA: TGTGCCACCAGCAGGAGGGGCCCAATCTCCTCTGGAAACACCATATATTTT.

CDR3 sequence: CASSAPRLAGSYEQYV. The CDR3 nucleotides are TGTGCCAGCAGTGCCCCGCGGCTAGCGGGCTCCTACGAGCAGTACGTC. The chain carries TRBV6-1 and TRBJ2-7; TRBD2 matches at 8 bases. With 4 bases clipped from V and 0 bases from J, the junction kept 8 bases outside the gene matches. The CDR3 consists of 16 residues. Germline CDR1 is MNHNS and CDR2 is SASEGT.

The chain employs TRBV3-1 (or the pseudogene TRBV3-2) and TRBJ1-3; 8 nucleotides align to TRBD1. The junction had 9 bases not matched to a gene; V was cut back by 6 bases and J by 8 bases. Looked up from germline, CDR1 is LGHDT and CDR2 is YNNKEL (reference sequence). The CDR3 sequence is 14 residues long. The CDR3 DNA reads TGTGCCAGCAGTCCCGGACAGGGCCACTACACCATATATTTT. Its translation is CASSPGQGHYTIYF.

The chain links TRBV6-5 to TRBJ2-4; 13 bases are shared with TRBD2. The CDR3 totals 15 residues. Per the germline V gene, CDR1 is MNHEY and CDR2 is SVGAGI. V trimming: 6 bases; J trimming: 5 bases; junction bases outside the gene matches: 4. The CDR3 here is CASRTSGGQENIQYF. In DNA form, the CDR3 reads TGTGCCAGCAGGACTAGCGGGGGGCAGGAAAACATTCAGTACTTC.

J is TRBJ1-4 and V is TRBV18; D call uncertain. The V and J ends lost 7 bases and 7 bases respectively, with 16 bases between them. The CDR3 runs 14 residues. Looked up from germline, CDR1 is KGHSH and CDR2 is LQKENI. The CDR3 DNA follows: TGTGCCAGCTTTTTCCGGGCAACCGGTGAAAAACTGTTTTTT. This encodes CASFFRATGEKLFF.

This chain uses TRBV5-1 with TRBJ2-2; D remains ambiguous. CDR1 is SGHRS, CDR2 YFSETQ, per germline. CDR3 length equals 17 residues. Trimming removed 2 bases from V and 4 bases from J, with 18 bases in between. Here the CDR3 DNA reads TGCGCCAGCAGCTTCTCCGGGCCCAGAAGGGTCACCGGGGAGCTGTTTTTT. It encodes CASSFSGPRRVTGELFF.

The sample holds a few counts of this clone. V and J are TRBV5-6 and TRBJ2-7; TRBD1 agrees at 10 bases. With 1 base clipped from V and 0 bases from J, the junction kept 7 bases outside the gene matches. This CDR3 is 17 amino acids long. The V gene's germline CDR1 is SGHDT and CDR2 YYEEEE. The CDR3 nucleotides read TGTGCCAGCAGCTTGCTTTCCGGGACAGGGGTCTCCTACGAGCAGTACGTC. It yields the protein CASSLLSGTGVSYEQYV.

The rearrangement uses TRBV5-4 and TRBJ2-7; 10 nucleotides match TRBD2. J was trimmed by 6 bases and V by 0 bases; bases with no gene match: 6. Germline V gene sequence: CDR1 SGHNT, CDR2 YYREEE (reference sequence). The CDR3 loop spans 15 amino acids. In nucleotides, the CDR3 is TGTGCCAGCAGCTTGGGTCTAGCGGGAGCTGGCGAGCAGTACGTC. Translation: CASSLGLAGAGEQYV.

This chain joins TRBV5-1 and TRBJ2-1, with 8 bases identical to TRBD1. Germline CDR1 reads SGHRS; CDR2 reads YFSETQ. The CDR3 is made up of 14 amino acids. The V segment lost 3 bases and the J segment 4 bases; nucleotides outside the gene matches: 3. CDR3: CASSSGQDYNEQFF. Written as DNA, the CDR3 is TGCGCCAGCAGCTCGGGACAGGATTACAATGAGCAGTTCTTC.

Note on this clone: In the same sample, other DNA sequences code for this CDR3. The chain links TRBV14 to TRBJ2-3; possibly TRBD1 for D (5 bases). This CDR3 region has 13 residues. Germline-derived CDR1 and CDR2 are SGHDN and FVKESK. The V end was cut by 4 bases, the J end by 3 bases, with 8 bases between. CDR3 region: CASSLQGTDTQYF. Written as DNA, the CDR3 is TGTGCCAGCAGCCTTCAGGGAACAGATACGCAGTATTTT.

The rearrangement joins TRBV6-2 or TRBV6-3 to TRBJ2-3; 12 bases are shared with TRBD2. With V trimmed by 2 bases and J by 4 bases, 7 bases remained unmatched. This CDR3 comprises 17 residues. CDR1 and CDR2 from the germline V gene are MNHEY and SVGEGT. CDR3 nucleotides: TGTGCCAGCAGTTACGCTAGCGGGGGGGCGTTCTCAGATACGCAGTATTTT. Protein product: CASSYASGGAFSDTQYF.

The CDR3 DNA reads as TGTGCCAGCAGTTACGCGGCGGTAGGCGAGCAGTACGTC. Translated, it gives CASSYAAVGEQYV. The V gene is TRBV6-6, the J gene TRBJ2-7; D unclear. There are 13 residues in the CDR3. Germline CDR1 MNHNY, CDR2 SVGAGI (reference sequence). The V gene lost 2 bases and the J gene lost 6 bases, with 11 bases spanning the gap.

The CDR3 DNA is TGCAGCGTGAAGGTTACTAGCGGGGGGCCCGGCACCGGGGAGCTGTTTTTT. Translated, it gives CSVKVTSGGPGTGELFF. The rearrangement links TRBV29-1 to TRBJ2-2; 12 bases are a match to TRBD2. V shed 6 bases and J 4 bases; nucleotides not matched to a gene: 12. Germline V CDR1 and CDR2: SQVTM, ANQGSEA. The CDR3 length is 17 residues.

The table lists this clone with a count of one. The chain uses TRBV21-1 and TRBJ1-6. TRBV21-1 is recorded as a pseudogene. This CDR3 has 16 amino acids. CDR3 sequence (DNA): TGTGCCAGCAGCAAAGCCGCCTTGCGGAAAATTGCACCCCTCCACTTT. Its translation is CASSKAALRKIAPLHF.

The V and J genes are TRBV6-6 and TRBJ1-1; 12 nucleotides align to TRBD1. The ends lost 4 bases at V and 8 bases at J; junction bases unmatched: 5. The germline gives CDR1 MNHNY, CDR2 SVGAGI (reference sequence). The CDR3 consists of 14 residues. CDR3 sequence reads: CASSLGQGAPEAFF. CDR3 DNA sequence: TGTGCCAGCAGTTTGGGACAGGGGGCCCCGGAAGCTTTCTTT.

This clone has a single count. The chain uses TRBV7-9 and TRBJ1-1, with 7 bases matching TRBD1. The V gene end was trimmed by 4 bases and the J gene end by 3 bases; junction bases not matched to a gene: 5. The germline CDR1 and CDR2 sequences are SEHNR and FQNEAQ (reference sequence). The CDR3 is 14 residues long. As DNA, the CDR3 is TGTGCCAGCAGCTCAGAAGGGGGCTACACTGAAGCTTTCTTT. Translated, it gives CASSSEGGYTEAFF.

The rearrangement links TRBV7-9 to TRBJ1-2; TRBD1 agrees at 7 bases. CDR3 size: 17 residues. J lost 8 bases, V lost 5 bases, and 20 bases had no gene match. Germline CDR1 SEHNR, CDR2 FQNEAQ (reference sequence). The CDR3 DNA sequence: TGTGCCAGCAGCCCTGACAAAAACTTAGACAGGGTCGGCGGCTACACCTTC. It yields the protein CASSPDKNLDRVGGYTF.

The rearrangement links TRBV6-6 to TRBJ1-2, with a possible D match to TRBD1 (5 bases). The V and J ends lost 4 bases and 4 bases respectively, with 16 bases between them. Germline values: CDR1 MNHNY, CDR2 SVGAGI (reference sequence). The length of the CDR3 is 15 residues. The CDR3 reads CASSFLPDSSYGYTF. The DNA of the CDR3 is TGTGCCAGCAGTTTCCTCCCCGACAGCTCCTATGGCTACACCTTC.

This clone was counted between two and nine times. V and J are TRBV28 and TRBJ1-2; 9 bases are a match to TRBD1. Germline V gives CDR1 MDHEN, CDR2 SYDVKM. The CDR3 totals 14 residues. V gave up 7 bases and J gave up 5 bases; unmatched junction bases: 8. In DNA, the CDR3 is TGTGCCAGCACACTCGGGACAGGGCGTTATGGCTACACCTTC. Its protein is CASTLGTGRYGYTF.

The chain uses TRBV12-5 and TRBJ2-1, with 7 bases identical to TRBD2. Germline V gives CDR1 LGHNT, CDR2 FRNRAP. This CDR3 comprises 16 residues. J gave up 0 bases and V 6 bases, and 8 bases lay outside the gene matches. The CDR3 loop reads CASGKLLAVSYNEQFF. The CDR3 DNA reads TGTGCTAGTGGCAAATTGCTAGCGGTCTCCTACAATGAGCAGTTCTTC.